This T cell receptor beta chain emerged from a study of blood T cell repertoires in COVID-19. The authors' processing: Reference gene primer amplification gave estimated nucleated cell counts. The assay was immunoSEQ multiplex PCR, and TCRdb's table has in-frame clones only and misses some. V and J calls and clone size follow that table, whereas D and trimming were derived from the DNA. The repertoire holds 150,000 to 200,000 clones, 88% seen once, with roughly 2% in the top ten. Germline CDR1 is SNHLY and CDR2 is FYNNEI. The CDR3 consists of 16 residues. The V gene lost 1 base and the J gene lost 0 bases, with 7 bases spanning the gap.

This sequence originates from a man aged 50 to 60 who had recovered from COVID-19. Sequenced material: peripheral blood. V gene TRBV2 combines with J gene TRBJ1-6, with D unresolved. The CDR3 sequence is CASSEDGSSYNSPLHF. The CDR3 DNA reads TGTGCCAGCAGTGAAGACGGGAGCTCCTATAATTCACCCCTCCACTTT.